A selection of T cell receptor beta chains follows, all from one sample in a study of cytomegalovirus exposure and HLA in healthy donors. Sequencing used immunoSEQ multiplex PCR; TCRdb keeps in-frame clones, though not all of them. The sample shows 90,000 to 150,000 clones, 86% of them seen only once. The specimen was PBMCs. These receptors originate from a man between 18 and 35 years old in good health and CMV-seronegative. CDR3s leave out the opening cysteine and the closing phenylalanine or tryptophan. A row's size may be missing; if present it is once, few, many or a size class.

TRBV10-1	TRBJ1-1	-	ASRPGTGRTEAF
TRBV6-6	TRBJ1-3	-	ASSYRGYDGNTIY
TRBV7-8	TRBJ2-1	-	ASSPHSSYNEQF
TRBV11-2	TRBJ2-7	-	ASSLGIIAGGGNEQY
TRBV6-1	TRBJ1-5	-	ASSADRRNQPQH
TRBV30	TRBJ1-2	few	ARWTGGSSNYGYT
TRBV5-1	TRBJ1-2	-	ASSQQGWAGYT
TRBV30	TRBJ2-1	-	AWSKTSGTFEQF
TRBV30	TRBJ2-3	-	AWTGDRGRTDTQY
TRBV5-1	TRBJ1-1	-	ASSLASSGTEAF
TRBV7-9	TRBJ2-1	-	ASSLGLAGGVLVYNEQF
TRBV2	TRBJ2-1	-	ASGILAGGNNEQF
TRBV4-1	TRBJ2-5	-	ASSQDDRVQETQY
TRBV7-6	TRBJ1-3	-	ASSLNDNSGNTIY
TRBV29-1	TRBJ1-4	-	SVATGGNEKLF
TRBV7-9	TRBJ2-3	-	APGRRTDTQY
TRBV7-2	TRBJ2-1	-	ASSRLMGKQEGNEQF
TRBV29-1	TRBJ2-3	-	SVRGRATDTQY
TRBV2	TRBJ2-7	-	ASCRGQRHSEQY
TRBV10-3	TRBJ2-7	-	AIREAGSYEQY
TRBV10-3	TRBJ1-4	-	AINTDRVAEKLF
TRBV29-1	TRBJ2-1	-	SVEVRGGPYNEQF
TRBV14	TRBJ1-3	-	ASSQPGGNTIY
TRBV10-3	TRBJ2-7	-	AISVTIQGLAGTYEQY
TRBV7-9	TRBJ1-2	-	ASSISDANYGYT
TRBV18	TRBJ2-1	-	ASSPDGRGNEQF